Listed below are T cell receptor beta chains from one sample, sequenced in a study of blood T cell repertoires in COVID-19. The assay was immunoSEQ multiplex PCR, and TCRdb's table has in-frame clones only and misses some. The profile shows 30,000 to 40,000 clones, approximately 91% of them singletons. The sequenced material came from peripheral blood. Source of these receptors: a human donor in a cohort sampled during active COVID-19. CDR3s include the opening cysteine and the closing phenylalanine or tryptophan. The D gene is left open where the match is weak. Only part of the rows carry a size: once, few, many, or a class if the clone is expanded.

>TRBV5-1|NA|TRBJ2-1|NA
TGCGCCAGCAGCTTCGGCAGGGCCTCCTACAATGAGCAGTTCTTC
CASSFGRASYNEQFF
>TRBV27|TRBD1|TRBJ2-1|once
TGTGCCAGCAGACCTCTGGGGACAGCCAGAGTCAATGAGCAGTTCTTC
CASRPLGTARVNEQFF
>TRBV4-2|NA|TRBJ1-6|NA
TGTGCCAGCAGCCAAGATGTGTCTCCCCTCCACTTT
CASSQDVSPLHF
>TRBV5-1|NA|TRBJ1-4|NA
TGCGCCAGCAGCTTGGCCGTAGGGGAACACGAAAAACTGTTTTTT
CASSLAVGEHEKLFF
>TRBV7-6|TRBD2|TRBJ2-7|few
TGTGCCAGCAGCGGAGATAGCGGGGGTCAGACCTACGAGCAGTACTTC
CASSGDSGGQTYEQYF
>TRBV2|NA|TRBJ1-2|NA
TGTGCCAGCGCCACAAGAATCTATGGCTACACCTTC
CASATRIYGYTF
>TRBV3-1/TRBV3-2|TRBD2|TRBJ2-1|NA
TGTGCCAGCAGTCTCGGACTAGCGGGATCCCAAAATGAGCAGTTCTTC
CASSLGLAGSQNEQFF
>TRBV21-1|NA|TRBJ2-1|NA
TGTGCCAGCACTCCGCCGGGGGGGCCGGACAATGAGCAGTTCTTC
CASTPPGGPDNEQFF
>TRBV28|NA|TRBJ2-7|NA
TGTGCCAGCAGCGTCTCCTACGAGCAGTACTTC
CASSVSYEQYF
>TRBV7-9|NA|TRBJ2-2|NA
TGTGCCAGCAGCCCGACCGAAGCCCGGGGGTTCACCGGGGAGCTGTTTTTT
CASSPTEARGFTGELFF
>TRBV18|NA|TRBJ1-1|NA
TGTGCCAGCTCACCACAGGAGGGTAGGACTGAAGCTTTCTTT
CASSPQEGRTEAFF
>TRBV19|TRBD2|TRBJ2-1|NA
TGTGCCAGTAGTATAGAGGGAGGGGAATATGAGCAGTTCTTC
CASSIEGGEYEQFF
>TRBV11-3|TRBD1|TRBJ2-5|NA
TGTGCCAGCAGCTTAGGAGGGGACAGGAAAGAGACCCAGTACTTC
CASSLGGDRKETQYF
>TRBV3-1/TRBV3-2|NA|TRBJ2-3|NA
TGTGCCAGCGCCGGGGGAGCCTTCACAGATACGCAGTATTTT
CASAGGAFTDTQYF
>TRBV28|NA|TRBJ1-6|NA
TGTGCCAGCAGTTTACCAGGTGCGAATAATTCACCCCTCCACTTT
CASSLPGANNSPLHF
>TRBV4-2|TRBD2|TRBJ2-7|NA
TGTGCCAGCAGCCCGTCGACTAGCGGGGGATCCTACGAGCAGTACTTC
CASSPSTSGGSYEQYF
>TRBV12-3/TRBV12-4|NA|TRBJ2-7|NA
TGTGCCAGCAGTTTAAGAGGGGAGCGGGTCCTGTACTTC
CASSLRGERVLYF
>TRBV11-2|NA|TRBJ1-3|NA
TGTGCCAGCACCTTAGGAGGGAGAGGTGGAAACACCATATATTTT
CASTLGGRGGNTIYF
>TRBV9|NA|TRBJ2-5|NA
TGTGCCAGCAGCGATGCGGGGGAGACCCAGTACTTC
CASSDAGETQYF